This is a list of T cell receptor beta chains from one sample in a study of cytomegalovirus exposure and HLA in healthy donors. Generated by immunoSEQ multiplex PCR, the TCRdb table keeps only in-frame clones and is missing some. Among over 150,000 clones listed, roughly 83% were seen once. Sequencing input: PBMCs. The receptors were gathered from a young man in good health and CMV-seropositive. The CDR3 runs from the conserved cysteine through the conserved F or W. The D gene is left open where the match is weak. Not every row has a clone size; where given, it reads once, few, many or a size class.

CDR3aa: CASNPGLAGSYNEQFF
CDR3nt: TGTGCCAGCAACCCCGGACTAGCGGGTTCCTACAATGAGCAGTTCTTC
j_gene: TRBJ2-1
abundance: -
v_gene: TRBV6-6
d_gene: TRBD2
len: 16

CDR3aa: CASSEEYEVSPLHF
CDR3nt: TGTGCCAGCAGTGAAGAGTATGAGGTTTCACCCCTCCACTTT
j_gene: TRBJ1-6
abundance: -
v_gene: TRBV6-1
d_gene: -
len: 14

CDR3aa: CASSLAGVRETQYF
CDR3nt: TGCGCCAGCAGCTTAGCGGGAGTTAGAGAGACCCAGTACTTC
j_gene: TRBJ2-5
abundance: few
v_gene: TRBV5-1
d_gene: TRBD2
len: 14

CDR3aa: CASGGDLLNYGYTF
CDR3nt: TGTGCCAGCGGGGGGGACTTACTTAACTATGGCTACACCTTC
j_gene: TRBJ1-2
abundance: -
v_gene: TRBV28
d_gene: -
len: 14

CDR3aa: CASRLTGALTYEQYF
CDR3nt: TGTGCCAGCAGGCTTACAGGGGCCCTCACCTACGAGCAGTACTTC
j_gene: TRBJ2-7
abundance: -
v_gene: TRBV6-5
d_gene: TRBD1
len: 15

CDR3aa: CASSEIWTGMTEAFF
CDR3nt: TGTGCCAGCAGTGAGATCTGGACAGGGATGACTGAAGCTTTCTTT
j_gene: TRBJ1-1
abundance: -
v_gene: TRBV6-1
d_gene: TRBD1
len: 15

CDR3aa: CASSLKQGSTDTQYF
CDR3nt: TGTGCCAGCAGTTTAAAACAGGGCTCCACAGATACGCAGTATTTT
j_gene: TRBJ2-3
abundance: few
v_gene: TRBV27
d_gene: -
len: 15

CDR3aa: CSVARTQTDTQYF
CDR3nt: TGCAGCGTTGCAAGGACACAGACAGATACGCAGTATTTT
j_gene: TRBJ2-3
abundance: -
v_gene: TRBV29-1
d_gene: -
len: 13

CDR3aa: CASSVAREVFGGNTIYF
CDR3nt: TGTGCCAGCAGCGTAGCCAGGGAGGTCTTCGGAGGAAACACCATATATTTT
j_gene: TRBJ1-3
abundance: few
v_gene: TRBV9
d_gene: -
len: 17

CDR3aa: CASTTGTSGNYEQFF
CDR3nt: TGTGCCAGTACGACCGGGACTAGCGGGAATTATGAGCAGTTCTTC
j_gene: TRBJ2-1
abundance: -
v_gene: TRBV19
d_gene: TRBD2
len: 15

CDR3aa: CAISEQGRQETQYF
CDR3nt: TGTGCCATCAGTGAACAGGGGCGGCAAGAGACCCAGTACTTC
j_gene: TRBJ2-5
abundance: -
v_gene: TRBV10-3
d_gene: TRBD1
len: 14

CDR3aa: CASSLGTGRGYTF
CDR3nt: TGTGCCAGCAGCCTCGGGACAGGCCGTGGCTACACCTTC
j_gene: TRBJ1-2
abundance: -
v_gene: TRBV14
d_gene: TRBD1
len: 13

CDR3aa: CATQDRGDQPQHF
CDR3nt: TGTGCCACCCAAGACAGGGGGGATCAGCCCCAGCATTTT
j_gene: TRBJ1-5
abundance: -
v_gene: TRBV10-3
d_gene: TRBD1
len: 13

CDR3aa: CASSLAGRQGYWQYF
CDR3nt: TGCGCCAGCAGCTTGGCCGGCCGACAGGGGTACTGGCAGTACTTC
j_gene: TRBJ2-7
abundance: -
v_gene: TRBV5-1
d_gene: TRBD1
len: 15

CDR3aa: CARRGGDAF
CDR3nt: TGTGCCAGGAGAGGGGGGGACGCGTTC
j_gene: TRBJ1-2
abundance: few
v_gene: TRBV6-6
d_gene: -
len: 9

CDR3aa: CASSREIAGGSETQYF
CDR3nt: TGTGCCAGCAGTCGAGAAATAGCGGGAGGGTCAGAGACCCAGTACTTC
j_gene: TRBJ2-5
abundance: -
v_gene: TRBV2
d_gene: TRBD2
len: 16

CDR3aa: CASRRGRGLTEAFF
CDR3nt: TGTGCCAGCAGGAGGGGCAGGGGGCTCACTGAAGCTTTCTTT
j_gene: TRBJ1-1
abundance: few
v_gene: TRBV28
d_gene: TRBD1
len: 14

CDR3aa: CASSILDSHMHRYEQYF
CDR3nt: TGTGCCAGTAGTATTCTGGACAGCCACATGCACCGCTACGAGCAGTACTTC
j_gene: TRBJ2-7
abundance: -
v_gene: TRBV19
d_gene: -
len: 17

CDR3aa: CASSVGQGEGYTF
CDR3nt: TGTGCCAGCAGCGTTGGACAGGGGGAGGGCTACACCTTC
j_gene: TRBJ1-2
abundance: -
v_gene: TRBV9
d_gene: TRBD1
len: 13

CDR3aa: CASTQVGLAGPLYF
CDR3nt: TGTGCCAGCACCCAAGTCGGGCTAGCGGGCCCCTTATACTTC
j_gene: TRBJ2-7
abundance: -
v_gene: TRBV11-2
d_gene: TRBD2
len: 14

CDR3aa: CASSVRVPYEQYF
CDR3nt: TGTGCCAGTAGTGTCAGGGTCCCCTACGAGCAGTACTTC
j_gene: TRBJ2-7
abundance: -
v_gene: TRBV19
d_gene: -
len: 13

CDR3aa: CASSIPLTGDGYTF
CDR3nt: TGTGCCAGTAGTATCCCCCTGACAGGGGATGGCTACACCTTC
j_gene: TRBJ1-2
abundance: once
v_gene: TRBV19
d_gene: TRBD1
len: 14

CDR3aa: CASRWDRDSEAFF
CDR3nt: TGTGCCAGCAGGTGGGACAGGGACTCTGAAGCTTTCTTT
j_gene: TRBJ1-1
abundance: few
v_gene: TRBV6-1
d_gene: TRBD1
len: 13

CDR3aa: CASSFSGDNQPQHF
CDR3nt: TGTGCCAGCAGTTTTTCAGGGGACAATCAGCCCCAGCATTTT
j_gene: TRBJ1-5
abundance: once
v_gene: TRBV27
d_gene: -
len: 14

CDR3aa: CASSGGTSGSDEQYF
CDR3nt: TGTGCCAGCAGCGGGGGGACTAGCGGGAGCGACGAGCAGTACTTC
j_gene: TRBJ2-7
abundance: -
v_gene: TRBV7-3
d_gene: TRBD2
len: 15

CDR3aa: CATQGTDTQYF
CDR3nt: TGTGCGACACAGGGGACAGATACGCAGTATTTT
j_gene: TRBJ2-3
abundance: -
v_gene: TRBV4-2
d_gene: TRBD1
len: 11

CDR3aa: CASSFNFEAFF
CDR3nt: TGTGCCAGCAGTTTTAACTTTGAAGCTTTCTTT
j_gene: TRBJ1-1
abundance: -
v_gene: TRBV28
d_gene: -
len: 11

CDR3aa: CASGGAGTDTQYF
CDR3nt: TGTGCCAGCGGGGGGGCAGGGACAGATACGCAGTATTTT
j_gene: TRBJ2-3
abundance: -
v_gene: TRBV2
d_gene: -
len: 13

CDR3aa: CARGGGETQYF
CDR3nt: TGTGCCCGGGGAGGCGGCGAGACCCAGTACTTC
j_gene: TRBJ2-5
abundance: -
v_gene: TRBV30
d_gene: -
len: 11

CDR3aa: CASSYSLNQETQYF
CDR3nt: TGTGCCAGCAGTTACTCACTCAACCAAGAGACCCAGTACTTC
j_gene: TRBJ2-5
abundance: -
v_gene: TRBV6-5
d_gene: -
len: 14

CDR3aa: CASSQISTSVSYEQYF
CDR3nt: TGCGCCAGCAGCCAAATATCAACTAGCGTAAGCTACGAGCAGTACTTC
j_gene: TRBJ2-7
abundance: -
v_gene: TRBV4-1
d_gene: TRBD2
len: 16

CDR3aa: CASSQSGSYEQYF
CDR3nt: TGCGCCAGCAGCCAAAGCGGCTCCTACGAGCAGTACTTC
j_gene: TRBJ2-7
abundance: -
v_gene: TRBV4-1
d_gene: -
len: 13

CDR3aa: CASSPYGTIHEQFF
CDR3nt: TGTGCCAGCAGCCCGTACGGGACAATCCATGAGCAGTTCTTC
j_gene: TRBJ2-1
abundance: -
v_gene: TRBV14
d_gene: -
len: 14

CDR3aa: CASGTHTGELFF
CDR3nt: TGTGCCAGTGGGACTCACACCGGGGAGCTGTTTTTT
j_gene: TRBJ2-2
abundance: -
v_gene: TRBV19
d_gene: -
len: 12

CDR3aa: CASSLAGGRARETQYF
CDR3nt: TGTGCCAGCAGCTTGGCGGGCGGGAGGGCCAGGGAGACCCAGTACTTC
j_gene: TRBJ2-5
abundance: -
v_gene: TRBV5-6
d_gene: TRBD2
len: 16

CDR3aa: CASSNYYSNEQFF
CDR3nt: TGTGCCAGCAGCAACTACTACTCTAATGAGCAGTTCTTC
j_gene: TRBJ2-1
abundance: -
v_gene: TRBV7-2
d_gene: -
len: 13

CDR3aa: CASSVGHLQETQYF
CDR3nt: TGTGCCAGTAGCGTGGGACACCTCCAAGAGACCCAGTACTTC
j_gene: TRBJ2-5
abundance: -
v_gene: TRBV19
d_gene: -
len: 14

CDR3aa: CASSSPRYYEQYF
CDR3nt: TGTGCCAGCAGCTCCCCTAGGTACTACGAGCAGTACTTC
j_gene: TRBJ2-7
abundance: -
v_gene: TRBV11-2
d_gene: -
len: 13

CDR3aa: CAWSVTLSVYGYTF
CDR3nt: TGTGCCTGGAGTGTAACTCTTTCGGTCTATGGCTACACCTTC
j_gene: TRBJ1-2
abundance: -
v_gene: TRBV30
d_gene: -
len: 14

CDR3aa: CASNRRGWGQPSNNEQFF
CDR3nt: TGTGCCAGCAATCGAAGGGGGTGGGGGCAGCCCTCAAACAATGAGCAGTTCTTC
j_gene: TRBJ2-1
abundance: -
v_gene: TRBV2
d_gene: -
len: 18

CDR3aa: CASVPSSGTSGHEQYF
CDR3nt: TGTGCCAGCGTACCATCCTCCGGGACTAGCGGCCACGAGCAGTACTTC
j_gene: TRBJ2-7
abundance: -
v_gene: TRBV5-5
d_gene: TRBD2
len: 16

CDR3aa: CASSPRTGPGGYTF
CDR3nt: TGTGCCAGCAGCCCAAGGACAGGACCTGGGGGCTACACCTTC
j_gene: TRBJ1-2
abundance: -
v_gene: TRBV7-8
d_gene: TRBD1
len: 14

CDR3aa: CASRRQGAPSTDTQYF
CDR3nt: TGTGCCAGTAGGAGACAGGGGGCCCCGAGCACAGATACGCAGTATTTT
j_gene: TRBJ2-3
abundance: -
v_gene: TRBV19
d_gene: TRBD1
len: 16

CDR3aa: CASSSRLAGFDEQYF
CDR3nt: TGTGCCAGCAGCTCTCGACTAGCGGGGTTCGACGAGCAGTACTTC
j_gene: TRBJ2-7
abundance: once
v_gene: TRBV5-4
d_gene: TRBD2
len: 15

CDR3aa: CASSYVRGRATGELFF
CDR3nt: TGTGCCAGCAGTTACGTAAGGGGGAGGGCCACCGGGGAGCTGTTTTTT
j_gene: TRBJ2-2
abundance: -
v_gene: TRBV6-5
d_gene: -
len: 16

CDR3aa: CASSSRAGGEETQYF
CDR3nt: TGTGCCAGCAGCTCCCGGGCCGGGGGGGAAGAGACCCAGTACTTC
j_gene: TRBJ2-5
abundance: -
v_gene: TRBV11-2
d_gene: TRBD2
len: 15

CDR3aa: CASKERGGQDEQYF
CDR3nt: TGTGCCAGTAAAGAGCGGGGGGGCCAGGACGAGCAGTACTTC
j_gene: TRBJ2-7
abundance: -
v_gene: TRBV19
d_gene: TRBD2
len: 14

CDR3aa: CASSLVSYNEQFF
CDR3nt: TGTGCCAGCAGCTTGGTGTCTTACAATGAGCAGTTCTTC
j_gene: TRBJ2-1
abundance: -
v_gene: TRBV5-5
d_gene: -
len: 13

CDR3aa: CASSMRDTQYF
CDR3nt: TGTGCCAGTAGTATGCGAGATACGCAGTATTTT
j_gene: TRBJ2-3
abundance: few
v_gene: TRBV19
d_gene: -
len: 11

CDR3aa: CASSLFRGNQPQHF
CDR3nt: TGTGCCAGCAGCTTGTTCAGGGGCAATCAGCCCCAGCATTTT
j_gene: TRBJ1-5
abundance: -
v_gene: TRBV5-5
d_gene: -
len: 14

CDR3aa: CASSQPQGQLMGTAKNIQYF
CDR3nt: TGCGCCAGCAGTCAGCCCCAGGGACAGCTGATGGGAACCGCCAAAAACATTCAGTACTTC
j_gene: TRBJ2-4
abundance: -
v_gene: TRBV23-1
d_gene: TRBD1
len: 20

CDR3aa: CASSRAAGGTYEQYF
CDR3nt: TGTGCCAGCAGCCGGGCAGCGGGGGGGACCTACGAGCAGTACTTC
j_gene: TRBJ2-7
abundance: -
v_gene: TRBV9
d_gene: TRBD2
len: 15

CDR3aa: CASSYEEGNYEQYF
CDR3nt: TGTGCCAGCAGTTACGAGGAGGGTAACTACGAGCAGTACTTC
j_gene: TRBJ2-7
abundance: -
v_gene: TRBV6-5
d_gene: -
len: 14